These T cell receptor beta chains were read from a single sample in a study of CD8 T cells in Susac syndrome. MiXCR, run by TCRdb on the immunoSEQ multiplex PCR reads, gives a single entry per CDR3 protein. The data contain 200,000 to 250,000 distinct CDR3 sequences, approximately 90% of them singletons. Material: CD8+ T cells from PBMCs. These receptors all come from a human donor with multiple sclerosis. The CDR3 runs from the conserved cysteine through the conserved F or W. D genes are given only for firm matches. Clone size is given for some rows only: seen once, a few or many times, or a class if the clone is expanded.

v_gene: TRBV20-1
d_gene: TRBD1
abundance: -
j_gene: TRBJ1-4
len: 16
CDR3nt: TGCAGTGCTAGAGCCCTGGACAGGGGAGGTAATGAAAAACTGTTTTTT
CDR3aa: CSARALDRGGNEKLFF

v_gene: TRBV11-2
d_gene: -
abundance: -
j_gene: TRBJ2-3
len: 13
CDR3nt: TGTGCCAGCAGCTTACTCGATTCAGATACGCAGTATTTT
CDR3aa: CASSLLDSDTQYF

v_gene: TRBV7-9
d_gene: TRBD1
abundance: -
j_gene: TRBJ2-5
len: 17
CDR3nt: TGTGCCAGCAGCCTAAACGCAGGGGGCAAGGACGAAGAGACCCAGTACTTC
CDR3aa: CASSLNAGGKDEETQYF

v_gene: TRBV9
d_gene: -
abundance: once
j_gene: TRBJ1-3
len: 15
CDR3nt: TGTGCCAGCAGCGTAGAAGGTTACTCTGGAAACACCATATATTTT
CDR3aa: CASSVEGYSGNTIYF

v_gene: TRBV9
d_gene: TRBD1
abundance: once
j_gene: TRBJ1-4
len: 15
CDR3nt: TGTGCCAGCAGCCCAGGGGGGGCAGGGGATGAAAAACTGTTTTTT
CDR3aa: CASSPGGAGDEKLFF

v_gene: TRBV20-1
d_gene: TRBD2
abundance: -
j_gene: TRBJ2-1
len: 14
CDR3nt: TGCAGTGCTAGCGGGCTAGCGGGAGACAATGAGCAGTTCTTC
CDR3aa: CSASGLAGDNEQFF

v_gene: TRBV12-3/TRBV12-4
d_gene: -
abundance: -
j_gene: TRBJ1-5
len: 14
CDR3nt: TGTGCCAGCAGTTTTGTTCCGGGTAGTCAGCCCCAGCATTTT
CDR3aa: CASSFVPGSQPQHF

v_gene: TRBV3-1
d_gene: TRBD2
abundance: -
j_gene: TRBJ2-1
len: 14
CDR3nt: TGTGCCAGCAGCCAAGTGCTAGCGGGGAATGAGCAGTTCTTC
CDR3aa: CASSQVLAGNEQFF

v_gene: TRBV24-1
d_gene: TRBD1
abundance: -
j_gene: TRBJ2-4
len: 17
CDR3nt: TGTGCCACCAGGGACAGGGGAAGGGAAATAGCCAAAAACATTCAGTACTTC
CDR3aa: CATRDRGREIAKNIQYF

v_gene: TRBV9
d_gene: -
abundance: once
j_gene: TRBJ2-2
len: 13
CDR3nt: TGTGCCAGCAGCGGCCCCGACTCCGGGGAGCTGTTTTTT
CDR3aa: CASSGPDSGELFF

v_gene: TRBV29-1
d_gene: -
abundance: few
j_gene: TRBJ2-7
len: 13
CDR3nt: TGCAGCGTTGTCGCGGGGAACTCCTACGAGCAGTACTTC
CDR3aa: CSVVAGNSYEQYF

v_gene: TRBV2
d_gene: TRBD1
abundance: -
j_gene: TRBJ1-4
len: 14
CDR3nt: TGTGCCAGCACGGGGACAGGGGGAGACGAAAAACTGTTTTTT
CDR3aa: CASTGTGGDEKLFF

v_gene: TRBV21-1
d_gene: -
abundance: -
j_gene: TRBJ2-3
len: 16
CDR3nt: TGTGCCAGCAGCCACGGGCTAGCGGGAGTCAGGGATACGCAGTATTTT
CDR3aa: CASSHGLAGVRDTQYF

v_gene: TRBV7-9
d_gene: -
abundance: -
j_gene: TRBJ2-7
len: 14
CDR3nt: TGTGCCAGCACCGGGGGTCTGGTCGGGGACGAGCAGTACTTC
CDR3aa: CASTGGLVGDEQYF

v_gene: TRBV14
d_gene: TRBD1
abundance: -
j_gene: TRBJ2-7
len: 13
CDR3nt: TGTGCCAGCAGCTTTACCGGGACAGGTTCGGAGTACTTC
CDR3aa: CASSFTGTGSEYF

v_gene: TRBV6-4
d_gene: -
abundance: -
j_gene: TRBJ2-1
len: 15
CDR3nt: TGTGCCAGCAGTGACTCGTCGACTAACTACAATGAGCAGTTCTTC
CDR3aa: CASSDSSTNYNEQFF

v_gene: TRBV9
d_gene: TRBD1
abundance: -
j_gene: TRBJ1-1
len: 17
CDR3nt: TGTGCCAGCAGCGTAGTGGAGACAGGGGGCTTGAACACTGAAGCTTTCTTT
CDR3aa: CASSVVETGGLNTEAFF

v_gene: TRBV10-2
d_gene: -
abundance: -
j_gene: TRBJ1-4
len: 13
CDR3nt: TGCGCCAGCAGTGAGTCCGCTTACGAAAAACTGTTTTTT
CDR3aa: CASSESAYEKLFF

v_gene: TRBV29-1
d_gene: -
abundance: -
j_gene: TRBJ1-2
len: 15
CDR3nt: TGCAGCGTCGATTCAACCACAGGATCTAACTATGGCTACACCTTC
CDR3aa: CSVDSTTGSNYGYTF

v_gene: TRBV7-3
d_gene: TRBD2
abundance: -
j_gene: TRBJ2-1
len: 17
CDR3nt: TGTGCCAGCAGCGGTTGGCTGGCGGGAGGGCCCTACAATGAGCAGTTCTTC
CDR3aa: CASSGWLAGGPYNEQFF

v_gene: TRBV11-2
d_gene: -
abundance: once
j_gene: TRBJ1-2
len: 12
CDR3nt: TGTGCCAGCAGCTTATCGACGGGGGGCTACACCTTC
CDR3aa: CASSLSTGGYTF

v_gene: TRBV3-1
d_gene: TRBD1
abundance: -
j_gene: TRBJ1-2
len: 15
CDR3nt: TGTGCCAGCAGCCAAGATGGGACAGGCGATCGGGGCTACACCTTC
CDR3aa: CASSQDGTGDRGYTF

v_gene: TRBV7-9
d_gene: -
abundance: -
j_gene: TRBJ1-2
len: 13
CDR3nt: TGTGCCAGCAGCTTGCGGGAGAACTATGGCTACACCTTC
CDR3aa: CASSLRENYGYTF

v_gene: TRBV20-1
d_gene: TRBD2
abundance: -
j_gene: TRBJ2-7
len: 15
CDR3nt: TGCAGTGCTCACCTTTTAGTAGCGGGAGAGTACGAGCAGTACTTC
CDR3aa: CSAHLLVAGEYEQYF

v_gene: TRBV7-8
d_gene: -
abundance: -
j_gene: TRBJ2-1
len: 11
CDR3nt: TGTGCCAGCAGCTTAGTCCTTGAGCAGTTCTTC
CDR3aa: CASSLVLEQFF

v_gene: TRBV4-3
d_gene: -
abundance: -
j_gene: TRBJ2-2
len: 15
CDR3nt: TGCGCCAGCAGCCAAGGCAGGGTTAACACCGGGGAGCTGTTTTTT
CDR3aa: CASSQGRVNTGELFF

v_gene: TRBV5-1
d_gene: -
abundance: -
j_gene: TRBJ2-7
len: 14
CDR3nt: TGCGCCAGCAGCGACACCGGGCCAACCTACGAGCAGTACTTC
CDR3aa: CASSDTGPTYEQYF

v_gene: TRBV7-3
d_gene: -
abundance: -
j_gene: TRBJ1-1
len: 16
CDR3nt: TGTGCCAGCAGCTTATTGCCTTGGGCGGAAGGGCACAAAGCTTTCTTT
CDR3aa: CASSLLPWAEGHKAFF

v_gene: TRBV7-9
d_gene: TRBD2
abundance: -
j_gene: TRBJ2-1
len: 13
CDR3nt: TGTGCCAGCAGCTTAGGGACTAGCGGACAGGGGTTCTTC
CDR3aa: CASSLGTSGQGFF

v_gene: TRBV13
d_gene: -
abundance: -
j_gene: TRBJ1-2
len: 12
CDR3nt: TGTGCCAGCAGCTTAGTGGCGGAAGGCTACACCTTC
CDR3aa: CASSLVAEGYTF

v_gene: TRBV4-3
d_gene: -
abundance: -
j_gene: TRBJ1-2
len: 17
CDR3nt: TGCGCCAGCAGCCAAGGGGACGAGGATGGGGGAATCTATGGCTACACCTTC
CDR3aa: CASSQGDEDGGIYGYTF

v_gene: TRBV7-8
d_gene: -
abundance: -
j_gene: TRBJ2-6
len: 22
CDR3nt: TGTGCCAGCAGCTTAGTCACCAAGGTACCCCGGGAGACCTACTCTGGGGCCAACGTCCTGACTTTC
CDR3aa: CASSLVTKVPRETYSGANVLTF

v_gene: TRBV15
d_gene: -
abundance: -
j_gene: TRBJ2-1
len: 15
CDR3nt: TGTGCCACCAGCAGAGTGGCAGGCTCCTACAATGAGCAGTTCTTC
CDR3aa: CATSRVAGSYNEQFF

v_gene: TRBV20-1
d_gene: -
abundance: -
j_gene: TRBJ2-1
len: 13
CDR3nt: TGCAGTGCCATGGACTACGCCTACAATGAGCAGTTCTTC
CDR3aa: CSAMDYAYNEQFF

v_gene: TRBV3-1
d_gene: -
abundance: -
j_gene: TRBJ1-1
len: 14
CDR3nt: TGTGCCAGCAGCCCTAGTCGGGCGGGGACTGAAGCTTTCTTT
CDR3aa: CASSPSRAGTEAFF

v_gene: TRBV5-4
d_gene: -
abundance: -
j_gene: TRBJ1-1
len: 16
CDR3nt: TGTGCCAGCAGCTGGGGGGGCAGGGGTTTGAACACTGAAGCTTTCTTT
CDR3aa: CASSWGGRGLNTEAFF

v_gene: TRBV18
d_gene: -
abundance: -
j_gene: TRBJ2-3
len: 14
CDR3nt: TGTGCCAGCTCACAGGCACCCCGTGGAGATACGCAGTATTTT
CDR3aa: CASSQAPRGDTQYF

v_gene: TRBV7-2
d_gene: -
abundance: -
j_gene: TRBJ1-3
len: 15
CDR3nt: TGTGCCAGCAGCCCCGAGGGGGGCGCTGGAAACACCATATATTTT
CDR3aa: CASSPEGGAGNTIYF

v_gene: TRBV12-2
d_gene: -
abundance: -
j_gene: TRBJ2-7
len: 15
CDR3nt: TGTGCAAGTCGCCCCTATGGGGCGGGCTACTACGAGCAGTACTTC
CDR3aa: CASRPYGAGYYEQYF

v_gene: TRBV4-3
d_gene: -
abundance: -
j_gene: TRBJ1-1
len: 16
CDR3nt: TGCGCCAGCAGCCCCGAAAGGGCAACATCGAACACTGAAGCTTTCTTT
CDR3aa: CASSPERATSNTEAFF

v_gene: TRBV2
d_gene: TRBD1
abundance: -
j_gene: TRBJ1-1
len: 15
CDR3nt: TGTGCCAGCAGCCATATGACAGGGAGGGACACTGAAGCTTTCTTT
CDR3aa: CASSHMTGRDTEAFF

v_gene: TRBV30
d_gene: -
abundance: -
j_gene: TRBJ1-4
len: 14
CDR3nt: TGTGCCTGGAGTCTTGCCGCAACTAATGAAAAACTGTTTTTT
CDR3aa: CAWSLAATNEKLFF

v_gene: TRBV19
d_gene: -
abundance: -
j_gene: TRBJ1-5
len: 15
CDR3nt: TGTGCCAGTAGTCTGGTCTTGGGGGCCAATCAGCCCCAGCATTTT
CDR3aa: CASSLVLGANQPQHF

v_gene: TRBV14
d_gene: TRBD2
abundance: -
j_gene: TRBJ2-1
len: 18
CDR3nt: TGTGCCAGCAGCCAAGAAAGTCAAGCGGGGGTCCTCTACAATGAGCAGTTCTTC
CDR3aa: CASSQESQAGVLYNEQFF

v_gene: TRBV7-9
d_gene: -
abundance: -
j_gene: TRBJ1-5
len: 14
CDR3nt: TGTGCCAGCAGCTTAGAGGCGGGAAATCACCCCCAGCATTTT
CDR3aa: CASSLEAGNHPQHF